This entry lists 27 T cell receptor beta chains sequenced from one sample in a study of CD8 T cells in Susac syndrome. Random hexamers were used to reverse transcribe the RNA input (about 0.5 to 1 ug). TCRdb used MiXCR to reprocess the immunoSEQ multiplex PCR reads, holding one entry per CDR3 protein. This table holds about 190,000 distinct CDR3 sequences, 95% found once. Source material: CD8+ T cells from PBMCs. The receptors here all came from a human donor with Susac syndrome.

The chain couples TRBV7-3 to TRBJ2-5; 7 nucleotides match TRBD2. CDR3 size: 14 residues. Germline CDR1 and CDR2: SGHTA and FQGTGA. V shed 4 bases and J 4 bases; nucleotides not matched to a gene: 6. CDR3 residues: CASSSTSGGETQYF. CDR3 sequence (DNA): TGTGCCAGCAGCTCCACCTCGGGGGGAGAGACCCAGTACTTC. Using reference TRBV7-3 and TRBJ2-5 for the parts outside the CDR3, the full variable domain is GAGVSQTPSNKVTEKGKYVELRCDPISGHTALYWYRQSLGQGPEFLIYFQGTGAADDSGLPNDRFFAVRPEGSVSTLKIQRTERGDSAVYLCASSSTSGGETQYFGPGTRLLVL.

The chain joins TRBV12-3 or TRBV12-4 to TRBJ1-3; D not resolved. The CDR3 has 14 residues. The V and J ends lost 4 bases and 3 bases respectively, with 10 bases between them. CDR3 DNA sequence: TGTGCCAGCAGTTCGTCCGGGTTTGGAAACACCATATATTTT. Its translation: CASSSSGFGNTIYF.

This sequence joins TRBV7-8 and TRBJ1-6; 9 bases fit TRBD1. This CDR3 has 16 residues. The germline V gene encodes CDR1 SGHVS and CDR2 FQNEAQ. J lost 8 bases, V lost 5 bases, and 10 bases had no gene match. As DNA, the CDR3 is TGTGCCAGCAGCATTGCCTGGACAGGGGTTGATTCACCCCTCCACTTT. Protein: CASSIAWTGVDSPLHF.

The gene calls are TRBV7-9 and TRBJ1-5; D is ambiguous. The germline V gene encodes CDR1 SEHNR and CDR2 FQNEAQ (reference sequence). The CDR3 runs 12 residues. Trimming took 1 base from V and 6 from J, leaving 4 bases between them. The CDR3 region is CASSLETQPQHF. CDR3 in DNA: TGTGCCAGCAGCTTAGAAACTCAGCCCCAGCATTTT. The variable domain in full, completed from reference TRBV7-9 and TRBJ1-5, reads DTGVSQNPRHKITKRGQNVTFRCDPISEHNRLYWYRQTLGQGPEFLTYFQNEAQLEKSRLLSDRFSAERPKGSFSTLEIQRTEQGDSAMYLCASSLETQPQHFGDGTRLSIL.

The J gene is TRBJ1-2, the V gene TRBV20-1; D call uncertain. V gave up 3 bases and J gave up 3 bases, with 14 bases separating them. In germline, CDR1 is DFQATT, CDR2 SNEGSKA (reference sequence). The CDR3 extends over 14 amino acids. The CDR3 loop is CSASLQSSHYGYTF. CDR3 nucleotide sequence: TGCAGTGCTAGTCTCCAGTCTTCCCACTATGGCTACACCTTC.

The V and J genes are TRBV28 and TRBJ2-7; D is perhaps TRBD2 (6 bases). Germline assignment: CDR1 MDHEN and CDR2 SYDVKM. This CDR3 region has 14 residues. V was shortened by 1 base and J by 0 bases, with 7 bases between the two germline ends. CDR3 in amino acids: CASSLLADSYEQYF. The CDR3 DNA follows: TGTGCCAGCAGTTTATTAGCGGACTCCTACGAGCAGTACTTC.

The chain has TRBV9 and TRBJ2-1; 15 bases match TRBD2. This CDR3 spans 17 amino acids. The germline V gene encodes CDR1 SGDLS and CDR2 YYNGEE. V trimming: 0 bases; J trimming: 7 bases; junction bases outside the gene matches: 5. The CDR3 nucleotides are TGTGCCAGCAGCGTAGCGGGACTAGCGGGAGGTGATAATGAGCAGTTCTTC. Encoded protein: CASSVAGLAGGDNEQFF.

The chain has TRBV13 and TRBJ2-2; 10 bases are shared with TRBD1. Germline assignment: CDR1 PRHDT and CDR2 FYEKMQ (reference sequence). V trimming: 4 bases; J trimming: 3 bases; junction bases outside the gene matches: 2. The CDR3 runs to 15 residues. The CDR3 spells CASSWDRGDTGELFF. The CDR3 nucleotides read TGTGCCAGCAGCTGGGACAGGGGTGACACCGGGGAGCTGTTTTTT.

The chain uses TRBV12-3 or TRBV12-4 and TRBJ2-7, with TRBD1 identical over 8 bases. V lost 2 bases to trimming and J lost 5 bases; unmatched junction nucleotides: 5. The CDR3 loop spans 14 amino acids. The CDR3 reads CASSLSQGAHEQYF. CDR3 coding DNA: TGTGCCAGCAGTTTAAGCCAGGGGGCCCACGAGCAGTACTTC.

The V call is TRBV20-1, the J call TRBJ2-7, with 9 bases lining up with TRBD1. Per germline, CDR1 DFQATT and CDR2 SNEGSKA (reference sequence). Trimming took 4 bases from V and 1 from J; bases not matched to a gene: 8. CDR3 length: 15 residues. Here the CDR3 DNA reads TGCAGTGCTAAGCCCCGGGACAGGGTGTCCTACGAGCAGTACTTC. It encodes CSAKPRDRVSYEQYF.

The CDR3 is CASRAGADWVYEQYF. CDR3 DNA sequence: TGTGCCAGCAGGGCAGGGGCGGATTGGGTCTACGAGCAGTACTTC. V gene TRBV27 combines with J gene TRBJ2-7; perhaps TRBD1 as D (6 bases). Trimming removed 6 bases at V and 3 bases at J, with 18 bases between. The CDR3 consists of 15 residues. Germline loops: CDR1 MNHEY, CDR2 SMNVEV (reference sequence).

This sequence joins TRBV9 and TRBJ2-1, with a weak D call TRBD2 (6 bases). V was pared by 1 base and J by 0 bases, with 14 bases between. Germline V gene sequence: CDR1 SGDLS, CDR2 YYNGEE. This CDR3 has 17 amino acids. CDR3 region: CASSVRQTSSSYNEQFF. CDR3 nucleotides: TGTGCCAGCAGCGTACGCCAGACTAGTAGCTCCTACAATGAGCAGTTCTTC.

The chain combines TRBV4-1 with TRBJ2-7; D call uncertain. V lost 1 base to trimming and J lost 1 base, with 8 bases between them. Germline V gene lookup returns CDR1 MGHRA and CDR2 YSYEKL. The CDR3 consists of 14 residues. The CDR3 reads CASSQVLLSYEQYF. The CDR3 bases are TGCGCCAGCAGCCAAGTTTTACTTTCCTACGAGCAGTACTTC.

The table lists this clonotype with a few counts. V gene TRBV27 combines with J gene TRBJ2-7, with D possibly TRBD1 on 6 matching bases. The germline V gene encodes CDR1 MNHEY and CDR2 SMNVEV (reference sequence). The ends were cut back, 8 bases at V and 3 bases at J, with 14 bases in the middle. There are 13 residues in the CDR3. The CDR3 nucleotides read TGTGCCAGCGGGCTAGGGGACAACTACGAGCAGTACTTC. This gives the protein CASGLGDNYEQYF.

The rearrangement joins TRBV20-1 to TRBJ2-5; TRBD2 is a possible D gene (5 bases). This CDR3 contains 15 residues. The V gene's germline CDR1 is DFQATT and CDR2 SNEGSKA (reference sequence). V was trimmed by 2 bases and J by 2 bases, leaving 15 bases between them. The CDR3 DNA follows: TGCAGTGCTAGAACGTATACGGGGTCTCAAGAGACCCAGTACTTC. Protein: CSARTYTGSQETQYF.

The chain joins TRBV24-1 to TRBJ2-7; weak D call: TRBD1 (6 bases). Per germline, CDR1 KGHDR and CDR2 SFDVKD. This CDR3 is 16 amino acids long. Between the trimmed V and J ends, which lost 3 bases and 1 base, there was a span of 15 bases. The chain's CDR3 is CATSDGKRTASYEQYF. The CDR3 bases are TGTGCCACCAGTGATGGCAAGCGGACAGCTTCCTACGAGCAGTACTTC.

J is TRBJ2-5 and V is TRBV12-3 or TRBV12-4, with TRBD2 identical over 10 bases. This CDR3 region has 15 residues. Unmatched junction bases numbered 5, after V lost 2 bases and J lost 5 bases. The CDR3 sequence is CASSLSGGARETQYF. As DNA, the CDR3 is TGTGCCAGCAGTTTAAGCGGGGGGGCCAGGGAGACCCAGTACTTC.

The V call is TRBV9, the J call TRBJ2-1; the D gene could be TRBD1 or TRBD2 (5 bases each). This CDR3 has 15 amino acids. Germline lookup yields CDR1 SGDLS and CDR2 YYNGEE. The V end was cut by 4 bases, the J end by 12 bases, with 23 bases between. In DNA, the CDR3 is TGTGCCAGCAGCTCGGGACCAACTTACAATGAGTGGCAGTTCTTC. Translated, it gives CASSSGPTYNEWQFF.

The chain employs TRBV25-1 and TRBJ1-1, with 7 positions matching TRBD1. Losses at the gene ends were 2 bases for V and 5 bases for J; bases not matched to a gene: 14. The germline V gene has CDR1 MGHDK and CDR2 SYGVNS. This CDR3 has 17 amino acids. CDR3 bases: TGTGCCAGCAGTGAAGGTTCAACAGGGGAAGGTGGTACTGAAGCTTTCTTT. Translation: CASSEGSTGEGGTEAFF.

The chain couples TRBV5-6 to TRBJ2-3, with D tentatively TRBD1 (6 bases). CDR1 is SGHDT and CDR2 is YYEEEE in the germline V gene. This CDR3 is 14 amino acids long. V was trimmed by 5 bases and J by 9 bases, leaving 19 bases between them. CDR3 sequence reads: CASSSDRPTGTQYF. For the CDR3, the DNA is TGTGCCAGCAGTTCTGACAGGCCAACAGGGACGCAGTATTTT. Based on the CDR3 plus reference TRBV5-6 and TRBJ2-3, the full variable domain is DAGVTQSPTHLIKTRGQQVTLRCSPKSGHDTVSWYQQALGQGPQFIFQYYEEEERQRGNFPDRFSGHQFPNYSSELNVNALLLGDSALYLCASSSDRPTGTQYFGPGTRLTVL.

To note about this clonotype: The junction and the germline gene differ at one end; a read error may be behind it. V is TRBV3-1 and J is TRBJ1-5; TRBD1 is a possible D gene (5 bases). CDR1 and CDR2 from the germline V gene are LGHDT and YNNKEL (reference sequence). This CDR3 has 15 residues. CDR3 residues: CAGSQDQDINQPQHF. The CDR3 DNA is TGTGCCGGCAGCCAAGATCAGGACATCAATCAGCCCCAGCATTTT.

This chain uses TRBV7-9 with TRBJ2-1; D might be TRBD1 (5 bases). This CDR3 comprises 15 residues. Germline V gene lookup returns CDR1 SEHNR and CDR2 FQNEAQ (reference sequence). The V and J ends lost 1 base and 4 bases respectively, with 11 bases between them. The chain's CDR3 is CASSLVIAGYNEQFF. CDR3 DNA sequence: TGTGCCAGCAGCTTAGTCATAGCAGGGTACAATGAGCAGTTCTTC.

The chain links TRBV5-4 to TRBJ2-2; the match to TRBD1 covers 8 bases. CDR1 SGHNT and CDR2 YYREEE come from the germline V gene (reference sequence). Trimming took 3 bases from V and 6 from J; bases not matched to a gene: 4. The CDR3 consists of 14 residues. CDR3 amino acids: CASSSDRDPGELFF. The CDR3 nucleotides read TGTGCCAGCAGCTCGGACAGGGACCCCGGGGAGCTGTTTTTT.

The chain recombines TRBV19 with TRBJ1-2; 8 bases are a match to TRBD1. CDR1 and CDR2 from the germline V gene are LNHDA and SQIVND (reference sequence). V trimming: 4 bases; J trimming: 8 bases; junction bases outside the gene matches: 12. CDR3 length: 15 amino acids. The CDR3 DNA sequence: TGTGCCAGTAGTAGGACACAGGGGGGATCGGGCGGCTACACCTTC. It translates to CASSRTQGGSGGYTF.

This sequence joins TRBV4-1 and TRBJ2-3; TRBD2 agrees at 10 bases. Losses at the gene ends were 0 bases for V and 3 bases for J; bases not matched to a gene: 6. Looked up from germline, CDR1 is MGHRA and CDR2 is YSYEKL. The CDR3 loop spans 17 amino acids. CDR3 sequence reads: CASSQDGSGGVTDTQYF. The CDR3 bases are TGCGCCAGCAGCCAAGATGGGAGCGGGGGGGTAACAGATACGCAGTATTTT.

This chain uses TRBV5-1 with TRBJ2-7; no reliable D call. Germline lookup yields CDR1 SGHRS and CDR2 YFSETQ. Trimming took 1 base from V and 3 from J, leaving 8 bases between them. CDR3 length: 13 residues. The CDR3 here is CASSLLQDYEQYF. The CDR3 bases are TGCGCCAGCAGCTTGCTCCAGGACTACGAGCAGTACTTC.

This chain links TRBV28 with TRBJ1-2; 7 nucleotides agree with TRBD1. V shed 6 bases, J shed 8 bases, and the junction held 15 bases outside the gene matches. The CDR3 spans 15 residues. The germline V gene has CDR1 MDHEN and CDR2 SYDVKM. The DNA of the CDR3 is TGTGCCAGCAGCCCCTCGCTCGAAGGGGGCCGGGGCTACACCTTC. It is translated as CASSPSLEGGRGYTF.